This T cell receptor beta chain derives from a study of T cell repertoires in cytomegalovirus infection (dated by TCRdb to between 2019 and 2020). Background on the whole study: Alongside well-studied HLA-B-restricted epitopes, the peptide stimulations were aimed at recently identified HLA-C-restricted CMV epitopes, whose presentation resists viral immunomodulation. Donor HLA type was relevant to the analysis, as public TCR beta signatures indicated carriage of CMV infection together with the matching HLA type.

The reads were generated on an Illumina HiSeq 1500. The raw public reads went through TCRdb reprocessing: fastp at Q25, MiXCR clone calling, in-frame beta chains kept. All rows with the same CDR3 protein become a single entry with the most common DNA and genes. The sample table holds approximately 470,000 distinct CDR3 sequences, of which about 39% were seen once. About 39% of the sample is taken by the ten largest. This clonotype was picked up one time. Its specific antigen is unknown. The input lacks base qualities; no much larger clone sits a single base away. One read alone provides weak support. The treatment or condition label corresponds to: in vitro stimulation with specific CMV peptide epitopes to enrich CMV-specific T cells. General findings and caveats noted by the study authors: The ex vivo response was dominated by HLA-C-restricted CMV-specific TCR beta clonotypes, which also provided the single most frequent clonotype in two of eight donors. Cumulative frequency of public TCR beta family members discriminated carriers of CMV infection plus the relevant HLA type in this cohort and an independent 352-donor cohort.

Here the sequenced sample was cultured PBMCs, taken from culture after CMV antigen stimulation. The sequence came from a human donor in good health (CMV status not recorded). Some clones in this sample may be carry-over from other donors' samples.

The CDR3 region: CASSPHGTGILEQFF. The sequenced DNA: TGTGCCAGCAGCCCTCACGGGACTGGCATCCTTGAGCAGTTCTTC. The chain links TRBV7-2 with TRBJ2-1, with a weak D call of TRBD2 (6 bases match). The junction carries 20 bases between V and J, which are trimmed by 5 bases and 9 bases respectively. Per the germline V gene, SGHTA is the CDR1 and FQGNSA is the CDR2. The CDR3 sequence holds 15 residues, the cysteine and phenylalanine included. Left in the record is the CDR3 DNA by itself, 45 bases read in frame from the first base.